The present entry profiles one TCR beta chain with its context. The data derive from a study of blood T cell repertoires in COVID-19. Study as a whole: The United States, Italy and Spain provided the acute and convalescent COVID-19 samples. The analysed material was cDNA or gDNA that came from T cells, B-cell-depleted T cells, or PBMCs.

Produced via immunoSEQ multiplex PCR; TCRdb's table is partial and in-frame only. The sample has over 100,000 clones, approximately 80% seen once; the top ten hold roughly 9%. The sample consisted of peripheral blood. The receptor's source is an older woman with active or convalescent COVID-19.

The CDR3 sequence is CASSITGLNTEAFF. The CDR3 DNA follows: TGTGCCAGTAGTATCACAGGGCTGAACACTGAAGCTTTCTTT. The chain couples TRBV19 to TRBJ1-1; D might be TRBD1 (6 bases). Germline V gene sequence: CDR1 LNHDA, CDR2 SQIVND (reference sequence). The CDR3 is 14 amino acids. Trimming left V 3 bases short and J 0 bases short, with 8 bases between.